This T cell receptor beta chain was identified during a study of EBV T-cell therapy then PD-1 blockade in nasopharyngeal carcinoma. Details on this clone: The antigen is undetermined.

Time point meaning: 266 days after commencement of treatment, after nivolumab therapy. Treatment of the sample: AdE1-LMPpoly-expanded autologous EBV-specific T-cell therapy followed by anti-PD-1 nivolumab. The data were produced by immunoSEQ multiplex PCR, yet TCRdb's version contains in-frame clones alone and is incomplete. The repertoire holds over 20,000 clones, with around 80% as singletons. The source is a middle-aged man with nasopharyngeal carcinoma. This specimen consisted of CD8+ T cells from blood, obtained at roughly day 290 from a patient whose treatment included autologous EBV-specific T cells and nivolumab.

The CDR3 reads CASSLGGPPLYEQYF. The CDR3 bases are TGTGCCAGCAGTTTAGGGGGACCTCCACTCTACGAGCAGTACTTC. The chain links TRBV27 to TRBJ2-7; D is perhaps TRBD1 or TRBD2 (5 bases each). Trimming stripped 2 bases from V and 3 bases from J, with 14 bases between. Germline loops: CDR1 MNHEY, CDR2 SMNVEV (reference sequence). This CDR3 is 15 amino acids long.